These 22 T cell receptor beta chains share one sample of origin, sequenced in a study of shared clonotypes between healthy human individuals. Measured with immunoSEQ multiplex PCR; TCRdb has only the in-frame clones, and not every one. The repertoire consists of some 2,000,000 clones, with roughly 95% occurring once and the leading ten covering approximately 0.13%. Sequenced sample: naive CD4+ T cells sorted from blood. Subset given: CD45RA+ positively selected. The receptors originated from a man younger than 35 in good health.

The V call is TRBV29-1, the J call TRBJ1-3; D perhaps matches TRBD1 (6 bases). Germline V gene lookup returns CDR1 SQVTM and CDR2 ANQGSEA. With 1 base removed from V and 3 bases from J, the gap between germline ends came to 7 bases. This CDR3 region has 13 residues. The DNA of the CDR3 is TGCAGCGTTGAAGCAGGGGTTGGAAACACCATATATTTT. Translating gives CSVEAGVGNTIYF. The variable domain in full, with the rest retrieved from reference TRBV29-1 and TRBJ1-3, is SAVISQKPSRDICQRGTSLTIQCQVDSQVTMMFWYRQQPGQSLTLIATANQGSEATYESGFVIDKFPISRPNLTFSTLTVSNMSPEDSSIYLCSVEAGVGNTIYFGEGSWLTVV.

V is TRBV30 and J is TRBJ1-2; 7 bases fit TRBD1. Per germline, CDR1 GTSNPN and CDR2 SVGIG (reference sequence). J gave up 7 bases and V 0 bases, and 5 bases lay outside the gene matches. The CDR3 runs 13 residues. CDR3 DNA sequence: TGTGCCTGGAGTGTCCCAGGGGGGGGTGGCTACACCTTC. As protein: CAWSVPGGGGYTF.

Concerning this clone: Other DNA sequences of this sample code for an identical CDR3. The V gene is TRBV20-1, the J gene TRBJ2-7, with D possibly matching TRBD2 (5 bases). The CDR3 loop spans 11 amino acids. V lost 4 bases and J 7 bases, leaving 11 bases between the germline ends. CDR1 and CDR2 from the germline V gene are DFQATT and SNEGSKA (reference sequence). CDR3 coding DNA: TGCAGTGCTACGGGGTTTGGGGAGCAGTACTTC. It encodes CSATGFGEQYF.

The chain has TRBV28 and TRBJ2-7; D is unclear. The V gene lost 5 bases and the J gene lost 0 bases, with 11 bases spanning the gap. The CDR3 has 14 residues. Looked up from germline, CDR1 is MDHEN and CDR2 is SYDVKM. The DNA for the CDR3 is TGTGCCAGCAGTGTTCACATGGCCTCCTACGAGCAGTACTTC. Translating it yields CASSVHMASYEQYF. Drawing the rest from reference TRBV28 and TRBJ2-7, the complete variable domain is DVKVTQSSRYLVKRTGEKVFLECVQDMDHENMFWYRQDPGLGLRLIYFSYDVKMKEKGDIPEGYSVSREKKERFSLILESASTNQTSMYLCASSVHMASYEQYFGPGTRLTVT.

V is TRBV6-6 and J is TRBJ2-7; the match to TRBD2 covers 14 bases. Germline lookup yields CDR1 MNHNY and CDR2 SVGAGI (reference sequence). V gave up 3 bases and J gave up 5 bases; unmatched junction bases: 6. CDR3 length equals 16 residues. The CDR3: CASSYGGLAGAHEQYF. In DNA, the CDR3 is TGTGCCAGCAGTTATGGGGGACTAGCGGGAGCACACGAGCAGTACTTC.

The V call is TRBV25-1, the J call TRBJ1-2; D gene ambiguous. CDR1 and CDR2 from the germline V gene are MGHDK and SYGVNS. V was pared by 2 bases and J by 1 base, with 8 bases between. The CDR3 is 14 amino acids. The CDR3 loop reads CASSEAGLNYGYTF. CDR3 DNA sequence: TGTGCCAGCAGTGAAGCCGGGCTTAACTATGGCTACACCTTC.

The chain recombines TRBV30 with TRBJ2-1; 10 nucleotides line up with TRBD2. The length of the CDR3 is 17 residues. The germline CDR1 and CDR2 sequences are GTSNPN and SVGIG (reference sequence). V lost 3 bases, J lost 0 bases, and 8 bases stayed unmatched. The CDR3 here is CAWSPGTSVSSYNEQFF. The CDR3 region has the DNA TGTGCCTGGAGCCCCGGGACTAGCGTTAGCTCCTACAATGAGCAGTTCTTC. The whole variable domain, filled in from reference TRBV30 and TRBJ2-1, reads SQTIHQWPATLVQPVGSPLSLECTVEGTSNPNLYWYRQAAGRGLQLLFYSVGIGQISSEVPQNLSASRPQDRQFILSSKKLLLSDSGFYLCAWSPGTSVSSYNEQFFGPGTRLTVL.

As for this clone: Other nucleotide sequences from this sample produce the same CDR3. The CDR3 sequence is CASSPNGDTQYF. The DNA of the CDR3 is TGTGCCAGCAGCCCCAATGGAGATACGCAGTATTTT. This chain uses TRBV11-2 with TRBJ2-3; the D is unclear. In germline, CDR1 is SGHAT, CDR2 FQNNGV. V was pared by 5 bases and J by 5 bases, with 8 bases between. This CDR3 region has 12 residues.

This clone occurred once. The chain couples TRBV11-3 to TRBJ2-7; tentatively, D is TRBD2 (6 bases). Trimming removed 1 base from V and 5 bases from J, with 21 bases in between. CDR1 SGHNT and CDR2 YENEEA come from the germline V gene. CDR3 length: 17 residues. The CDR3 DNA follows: TGTGCCAGCAGCTTAGGATCGTGGGGACTGGGAAGCGACGAGCAGTACTTC. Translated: CASSLGSWGLGSDEQYF. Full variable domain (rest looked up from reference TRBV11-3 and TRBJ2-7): EAGVVQSPRYKIIEKKQPVAFWCNPISGHNTLYWYLQNLGQGPELLIRYENEEAVDDSQLPKDRFSAERLKGVDSTLKIQPAELGDSAVYLCASSLGSWGLGSDEQYFGPGTRLTVT.

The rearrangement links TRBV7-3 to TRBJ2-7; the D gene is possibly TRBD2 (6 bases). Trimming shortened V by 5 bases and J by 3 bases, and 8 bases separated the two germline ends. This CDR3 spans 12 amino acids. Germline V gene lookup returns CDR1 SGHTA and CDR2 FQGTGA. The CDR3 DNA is TGTGCCAGCAGCCCCGGGGGCTACGAGCAGTACTTC. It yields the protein CASSPGGYEQYF. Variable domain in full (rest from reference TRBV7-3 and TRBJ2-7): GAGVSQTPSNKVTEKGKYVELRCDPISGHTALYWYRQSLGQGPEFLIYFQGTGAADDSGLPNDRFFAVRPEGSVSTLKIQRTERGDSAVYLCASSPGGYEQYFGPGTRLTVT.

The CDR3 is CASSLAGPLLASTDTQYF. The CDR3 DNA is TGTGCCAGCAGCTTGGCTGGACCCTTGCTGGCTAGCACAGATACGCAGTATTTT. This rearrangement joins TRBV5-4 to TRBJ2-3, with D uncertain. With 0 bases removed from V and 0 bases from J, the gap between germline ends came to 17 bases. CDR1 SGHNT and CDR2 YYREEE come from the germline V gene (reference sequence). The length of the CDR3 is 18 residues.

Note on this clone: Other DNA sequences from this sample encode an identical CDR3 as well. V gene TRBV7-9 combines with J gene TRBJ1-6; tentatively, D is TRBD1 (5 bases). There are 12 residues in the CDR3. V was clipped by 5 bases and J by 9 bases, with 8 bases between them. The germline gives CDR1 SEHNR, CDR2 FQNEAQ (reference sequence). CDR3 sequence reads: CASSPGGSPLHF. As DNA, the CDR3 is TGTGCCAGCAGCCCCGGGGGTTCACCCCTCCACTTT.

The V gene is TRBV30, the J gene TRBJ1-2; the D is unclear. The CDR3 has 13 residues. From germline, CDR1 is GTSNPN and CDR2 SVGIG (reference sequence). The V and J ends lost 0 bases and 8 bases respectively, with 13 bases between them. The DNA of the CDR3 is TGTGCCTGGAGTGTAGCCCGGATAGGAGGCTACACCTTC. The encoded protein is CAWSVARIGGYTF.

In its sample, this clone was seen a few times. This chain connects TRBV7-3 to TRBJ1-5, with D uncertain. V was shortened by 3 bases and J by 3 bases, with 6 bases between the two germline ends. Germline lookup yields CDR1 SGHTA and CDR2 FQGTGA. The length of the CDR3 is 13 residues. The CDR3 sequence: CASSFDPNQPQHF. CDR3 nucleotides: TGTGCCAGCAGCTTCGACCCCAATCAGCCCCAGCATTTT.

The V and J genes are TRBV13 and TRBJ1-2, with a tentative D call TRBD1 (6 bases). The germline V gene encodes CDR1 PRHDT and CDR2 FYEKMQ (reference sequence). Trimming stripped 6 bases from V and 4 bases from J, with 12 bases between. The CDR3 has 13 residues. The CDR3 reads CASSTGQLYGYTF. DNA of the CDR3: TGTGCCAGCAGTACCGGACAGCTCTATGGCTACACCTTC.

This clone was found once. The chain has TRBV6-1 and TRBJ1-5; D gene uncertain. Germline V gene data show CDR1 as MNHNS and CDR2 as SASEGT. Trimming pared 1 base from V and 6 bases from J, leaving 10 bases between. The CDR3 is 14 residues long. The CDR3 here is CASSEGTWSQPQHF. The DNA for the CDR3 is TGTGCCAGCAGTGAAGGAACTTGGTCTCAGCCCCAGCATTTT.

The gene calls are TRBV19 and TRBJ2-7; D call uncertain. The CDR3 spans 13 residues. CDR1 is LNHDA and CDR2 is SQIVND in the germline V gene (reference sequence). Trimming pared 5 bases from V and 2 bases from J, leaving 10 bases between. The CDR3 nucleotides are TGTGCCAGTAGTTCGACGGCGACCTACGAGCAGTACTTC. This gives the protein CASSSTATYEQYF.

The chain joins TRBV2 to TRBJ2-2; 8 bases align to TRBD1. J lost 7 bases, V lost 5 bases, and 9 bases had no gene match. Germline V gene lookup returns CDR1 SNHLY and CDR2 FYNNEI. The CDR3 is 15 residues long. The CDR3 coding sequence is TGTGCCAGCAGTCCGTACAGGGGGTTGGGCGGGGAGCTGTTTTTT. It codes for CASSPYRGLGGELFF.

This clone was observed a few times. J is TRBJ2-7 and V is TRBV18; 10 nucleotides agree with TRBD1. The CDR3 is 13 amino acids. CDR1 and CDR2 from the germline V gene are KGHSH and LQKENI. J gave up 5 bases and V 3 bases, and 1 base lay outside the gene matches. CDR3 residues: CASSPTGGHEQYF. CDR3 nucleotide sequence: TGTGCCAGCTCACCGACAGGGGGCCACGAGCAGTACTTC.

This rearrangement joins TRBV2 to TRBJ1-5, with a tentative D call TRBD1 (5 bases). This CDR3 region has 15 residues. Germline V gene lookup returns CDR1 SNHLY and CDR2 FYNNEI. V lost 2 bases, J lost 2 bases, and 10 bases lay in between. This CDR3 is CASSEQGPGNQPQHF. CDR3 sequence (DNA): TGTGCCAGCAGTGAACAGGGTCCGGGCAATCAGCCCCAGCATTTT.

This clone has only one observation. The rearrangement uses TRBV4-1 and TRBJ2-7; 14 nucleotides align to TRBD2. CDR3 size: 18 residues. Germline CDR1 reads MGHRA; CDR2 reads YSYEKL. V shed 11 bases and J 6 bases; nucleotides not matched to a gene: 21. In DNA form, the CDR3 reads TGCGCCCGCGGAAAAGGGACTAGCGGGAGTCGGAGCGGCTCCGAGCAGTACTTC. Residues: CARGKGTSGSRSGSEQYF.

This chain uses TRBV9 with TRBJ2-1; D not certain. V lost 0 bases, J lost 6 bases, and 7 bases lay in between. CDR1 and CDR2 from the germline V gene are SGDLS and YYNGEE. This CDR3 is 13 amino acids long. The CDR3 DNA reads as TGTGCCAGCAGCGTAGGTGTGGCCAATGAGCAGTTCTTC. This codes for CASSVGVANEQFF.